This T cell receptor (beta chain) was found in a study of graft-versus-host responses after intestinal transplantation. Study at large: Every recipient had anti-thymocyte globulin induction and around 3 years of tacrolimus plus steroids.

Here immunoSEQ multiplex PCR was the method, and the copy in TCRdb shows in-frame clones only, minus some. The repertoire holds 75,000 to 100,000 clones, with roughly 89% as singletons. A word on this clone: As yet, its antigen is unknown.

The CDR3 consists of 15 residues. Trimming cost V 3 bases and J 7 bases; bases outside gene matches: 4. The V gene's germline CDR1 is MDHEN and CDR2 SYDVKM. The sequencing used unstimulated CD4+ T cells sorted from spleen or lymph node cells, collected before transplant. The chain couples TRBV28 to TRBJ1-6, with 9 nucleotides matching TRBD1. This clonotype originated in a human donor who was the organ donor for an intestinal transplant. Written as DNA, the CDR3 is TGTGCCAGCAGTTTTGGGACAGGGCAGAATTCACCCCTCCACTTT. Its protein product is CASSFGTGQNSPLHF.